This T cell receptor (beta chain) came from a study of cytomegalovirus exposure and HLA in healthy donors. Looking at the study overall: The roughly 110 validation repertoires were reported in a later analysis to have been generated on the same platform as the roughly 670 first-cohort repertoires. Study conclusions and caveats: Most TCR sequences were uncommon, yet certain public TCRs appeared in many donors. The classifier, whose performance was assessed in both the original and validation cohorts, reportedly diagnosed cytomegalovirus status with high specificity and sensitivity. A subsequent analysis found that TCR clusters from the first cohort also tended to co-occur in the roughly 120 validation repertoires, with less than 95% of cluster scores above 0.

The CDR3 is made up of 14 amino acids. Between the trimmed V and J ends, which lost 0 bases and 5 bases, there was a span of 10 bases. Germline V lookup: CDR1 GTSNPN, CDR2 SVGIG (reference sequence). Only in-frame clones appear in the TCRdb table, and some are missing; sequencing was by immunoSEQ multiplex PCR. The sample has approximately 81,000 clones; approximately 93% are singletons. Worth noting for this clone: What it binds is unknown.

The material sequenced was PBMCs. The clonotype originates from a man aged 18 to 30 in good health and CMV-seronegative. This chain links TRBV30 with TRBJ1-4; D is unclear. The CDR3 DNA follows: TGTGCCTGGAGTGTAAGCTCGACAAATGAAAAACTGTTTTTT. Residues: CAWSVSSTNEKLFF.